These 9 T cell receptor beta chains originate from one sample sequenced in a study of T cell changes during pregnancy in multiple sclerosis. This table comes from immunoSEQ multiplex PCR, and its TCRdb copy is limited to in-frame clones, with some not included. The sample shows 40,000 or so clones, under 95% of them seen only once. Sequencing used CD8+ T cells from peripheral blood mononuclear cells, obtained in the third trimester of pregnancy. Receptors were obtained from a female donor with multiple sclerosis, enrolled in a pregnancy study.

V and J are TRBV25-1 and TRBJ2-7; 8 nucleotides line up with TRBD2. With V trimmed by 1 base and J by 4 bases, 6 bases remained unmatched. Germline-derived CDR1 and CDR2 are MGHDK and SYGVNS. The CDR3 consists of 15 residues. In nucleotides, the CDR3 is TGTGCCAGCAGTGAATCTGGACTAGCTCCGTACGAGCAGTACTTC. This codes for CASSESGLAPYEQYF.

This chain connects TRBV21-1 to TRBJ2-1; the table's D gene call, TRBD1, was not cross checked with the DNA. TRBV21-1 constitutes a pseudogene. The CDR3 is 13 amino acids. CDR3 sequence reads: CASSLDRDNEQFF. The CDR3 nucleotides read TGTGCCAGCAGCTTGGACAGAGACAATGAGCAGTTCTTC.

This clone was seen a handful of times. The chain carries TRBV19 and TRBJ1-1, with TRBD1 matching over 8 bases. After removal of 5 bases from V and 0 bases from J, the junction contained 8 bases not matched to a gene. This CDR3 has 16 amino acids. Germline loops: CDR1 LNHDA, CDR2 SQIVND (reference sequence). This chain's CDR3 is CASSLDREGLNTEAFF. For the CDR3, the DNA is TGTGCCAGTAGTTTGGACAGGGAAGGGTTGAACACTGAAGCTTTCTTT.

In DNA form, the CDR3 reads TGTGCCAGCAGCTTAGATCCCCTGACAGGGGGCTATGGCTACACCTTC. Its protein product is CASSLDPLTGGYGYTF. The chain combines TRBV11-2 with TRBJ1-2, with TRBD1 matching 9 bases. V was pared by 0 bases and J by 4 bases, with 6 bases of the junction left unmatched. The CDR3 totals 16 residues. Germline assignment: CDR1 SGHAT and CDR2 FQNNGV.

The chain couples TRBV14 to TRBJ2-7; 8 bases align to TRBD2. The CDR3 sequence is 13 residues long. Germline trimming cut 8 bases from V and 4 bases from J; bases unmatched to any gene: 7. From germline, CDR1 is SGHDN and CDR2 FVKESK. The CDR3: CASRGAGEYEQYF. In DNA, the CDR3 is TGTGCCAGCCGAGGAGCGGGAGAGTACGAGCAGTACTTC.

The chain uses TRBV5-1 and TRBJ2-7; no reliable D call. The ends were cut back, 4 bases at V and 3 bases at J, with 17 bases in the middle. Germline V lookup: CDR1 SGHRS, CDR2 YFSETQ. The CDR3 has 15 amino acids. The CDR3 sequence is CASSPEPEVYYEQYF. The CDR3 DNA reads TGCGCCAGCAGCCCGGAACCTGAGGTATACTACGAGCAGTACTTC.

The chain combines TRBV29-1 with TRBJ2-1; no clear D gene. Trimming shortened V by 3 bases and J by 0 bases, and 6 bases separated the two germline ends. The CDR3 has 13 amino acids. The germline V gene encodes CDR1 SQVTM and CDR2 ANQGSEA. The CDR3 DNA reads TGCAGCGTTGAGTCCTCCTCCTACAATGAGCAGTTCTTC. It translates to CSVESSSYNEQFF.

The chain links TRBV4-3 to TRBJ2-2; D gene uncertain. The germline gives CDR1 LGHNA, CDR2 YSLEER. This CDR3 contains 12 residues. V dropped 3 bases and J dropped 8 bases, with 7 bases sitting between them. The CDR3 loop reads CASSHPPGELFF. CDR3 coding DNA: TGCGCCAGCAGCCACCCCCCGGGGGAGCTGTTTTTT.

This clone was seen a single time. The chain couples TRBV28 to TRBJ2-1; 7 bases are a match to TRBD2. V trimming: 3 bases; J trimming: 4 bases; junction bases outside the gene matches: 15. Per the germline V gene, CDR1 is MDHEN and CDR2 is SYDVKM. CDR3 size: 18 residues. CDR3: CASSFDPPASGNYNEQFF. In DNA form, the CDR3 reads TGTGCCAGCAGTTTTGATCCCCCGGCTAGCGGAAATTACAATGAGCAGTTCTTC.